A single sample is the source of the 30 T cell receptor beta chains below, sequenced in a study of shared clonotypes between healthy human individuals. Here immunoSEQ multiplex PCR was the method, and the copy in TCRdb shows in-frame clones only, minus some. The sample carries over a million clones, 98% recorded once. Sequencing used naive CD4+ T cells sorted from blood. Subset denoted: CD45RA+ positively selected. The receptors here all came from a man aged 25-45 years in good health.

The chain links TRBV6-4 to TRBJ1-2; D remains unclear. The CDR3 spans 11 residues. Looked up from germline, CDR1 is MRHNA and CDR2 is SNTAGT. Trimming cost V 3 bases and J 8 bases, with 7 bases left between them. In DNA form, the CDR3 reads TGTGCCAGCAGTGATAATAGGGGCTACACCTTC. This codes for CASSDNRGYTF.

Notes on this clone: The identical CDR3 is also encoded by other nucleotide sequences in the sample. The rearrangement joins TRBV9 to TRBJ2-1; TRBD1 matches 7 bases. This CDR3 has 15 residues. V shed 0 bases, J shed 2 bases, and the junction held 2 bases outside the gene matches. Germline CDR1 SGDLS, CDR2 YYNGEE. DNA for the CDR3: TGTGCCAGCAGCGTAGTAGGGGGCACCTACAATGAGCAGTTCTTC. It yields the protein CASSVVGGTYNEQFF.

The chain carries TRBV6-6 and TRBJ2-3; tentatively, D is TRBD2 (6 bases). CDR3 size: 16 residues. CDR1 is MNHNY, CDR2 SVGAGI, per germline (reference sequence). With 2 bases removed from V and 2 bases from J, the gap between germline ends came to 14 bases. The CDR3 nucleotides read TGTGCCAGCAGTTACATGATAGCGGCCTTCACAGATACGCAGTATTTT. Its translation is CASSYMIAAFTDTQYF.

CDR3 in amino acids: CASSLSGQPTNEKLFF. As DNA, the CDR3 is TGTGCCAGCAGCTTATCCGGACAGCCAACTAATGAAAAACTGTTTTTT. The chain joins TRBV7-2 to TRBJ1-4; weak D call: TRBD1 (6 bases). The V gene lost 2 bases and the J gene lost 0 bases, with 10 bases spanning the gap. Per germline, CDR1 SGHTA and CDR2 FQGNSA. This CDR3 is 16 amino acids long. Supplemented by reference TRBV7-2 and TRBJ1-4, the full variable domain reads GAGVSQSPSNKVTEKGKDVELRCDPISGHTALYWYRQSLGQGLEFLIYFQGNSAPDKSGLPSDRFSAERTGGSVSTLTIQRTQQEDSAVYLCASSLSGQPTNEKLFFGSGTQLSVL.

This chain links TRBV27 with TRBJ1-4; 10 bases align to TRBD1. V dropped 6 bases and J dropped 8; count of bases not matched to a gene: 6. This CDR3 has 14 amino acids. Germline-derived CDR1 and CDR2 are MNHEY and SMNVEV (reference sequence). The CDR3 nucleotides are TGTGCCAGCAGGCGGACAGGGGGGAGGGAAAAACTGTTTTTT. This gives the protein CASRRTGGREKLFF.

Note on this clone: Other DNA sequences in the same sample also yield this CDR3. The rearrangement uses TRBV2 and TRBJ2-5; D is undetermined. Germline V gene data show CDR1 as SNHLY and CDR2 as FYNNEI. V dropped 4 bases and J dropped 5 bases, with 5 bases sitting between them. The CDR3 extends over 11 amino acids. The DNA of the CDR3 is TGTGCCAGCAGTGTTGTGGAGACCCAGTACTTC. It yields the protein CASSVVETQYF.

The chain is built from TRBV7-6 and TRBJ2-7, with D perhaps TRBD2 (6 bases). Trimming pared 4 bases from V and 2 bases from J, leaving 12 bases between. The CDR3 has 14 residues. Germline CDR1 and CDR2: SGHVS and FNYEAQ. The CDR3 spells CASSSLAAAYEQYF. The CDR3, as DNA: TGTGCCAGCAGCTCTTTAGCGGCCGCCTACGAGCAGTACTTC.

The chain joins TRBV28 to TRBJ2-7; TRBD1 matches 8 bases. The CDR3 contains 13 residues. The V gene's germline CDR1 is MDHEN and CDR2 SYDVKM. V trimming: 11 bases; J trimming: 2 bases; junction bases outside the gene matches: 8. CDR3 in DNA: TGTGCCGAGAAGGGACAGGACACCTACGAGCAGTACTTC. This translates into CAEKGQDTYEQYF. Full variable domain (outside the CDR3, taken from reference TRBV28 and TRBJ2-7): DVKVTQSSRYLVKRTGEKVFLECVQDMDHENMFWYRQDPGLGLRLIYFSYDVKMKEKGDIPEGYSVSREKKERFSLILESASTNQTSMYLCAEKGQDTYEQYFGPGTRLTVT.

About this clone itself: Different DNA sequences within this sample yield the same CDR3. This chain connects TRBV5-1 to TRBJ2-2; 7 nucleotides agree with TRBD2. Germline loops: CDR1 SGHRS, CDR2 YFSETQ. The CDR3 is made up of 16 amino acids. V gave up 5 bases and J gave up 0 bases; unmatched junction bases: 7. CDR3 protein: CASSAGLAANTGELFF. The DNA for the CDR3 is TGCGCCAGCAGTGCCGGGCTAGCGGCGAACACCGGGGAGCTGTTTTTT.

The CDR3 DNA is TGCAGCGTAAGAGTCTCCAACTATGGCTACACCTTC. It encodes CSVRVSNYGYTF. The chain uses TRBV29-1 and TRBJ1-2; the D is unclear. The CDR3 runs 12 residues. CDR1 SQVTM and CDR2 ANQGSEA come from the germline V gene. The V and J ends lost 6 bases and 2 bases respectively, with 10 bases between them. The entire variable domain, with the rest obtained from reference TRBV29-1 and TRBJ1-2, is as follows: SAVISQKPSRDICQRGTSLTIQCQVDSQVTMMFWYRQQPGQSLTLIATANQGSEATYESGFVIDKFPISRPNLTFSTLTVSNMSPEDSSIYLCSVRVSNYGYTFGSGTRLTVV.

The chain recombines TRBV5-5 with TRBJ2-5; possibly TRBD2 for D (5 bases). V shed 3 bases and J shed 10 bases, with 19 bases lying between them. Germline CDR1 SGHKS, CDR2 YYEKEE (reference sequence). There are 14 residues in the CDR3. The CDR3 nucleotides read TGTGCCAGCAGCTCGCGGGTACAGTCCACTAACCAGTACTTC. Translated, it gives CASSSRVQSTNQYF.

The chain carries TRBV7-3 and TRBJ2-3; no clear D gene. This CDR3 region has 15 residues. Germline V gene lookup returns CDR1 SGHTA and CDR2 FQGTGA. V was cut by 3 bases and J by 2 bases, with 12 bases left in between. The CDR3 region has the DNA TGTGCCAGCAGCTTCCTCGGGCCCCCCACAGATACGCAGTATTTT. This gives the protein CASSFLGPPTDTQYF.

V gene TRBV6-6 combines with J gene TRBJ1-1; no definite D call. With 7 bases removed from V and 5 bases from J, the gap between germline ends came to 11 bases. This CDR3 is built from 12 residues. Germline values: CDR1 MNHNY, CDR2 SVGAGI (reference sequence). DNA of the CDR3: TGTGCCAGCACCCAAACATCGACTGAAGCTTTCTTT. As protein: CASTQTSTEAFF.

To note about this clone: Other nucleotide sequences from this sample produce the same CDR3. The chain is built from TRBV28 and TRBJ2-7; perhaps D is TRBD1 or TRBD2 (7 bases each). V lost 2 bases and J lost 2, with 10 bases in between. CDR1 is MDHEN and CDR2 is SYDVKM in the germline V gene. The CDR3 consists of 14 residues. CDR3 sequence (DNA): TGTGCCAGCAGTTTACAGGGGGGGGCCTACGAGCAGTACTTC. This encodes CASSLQGGAYEQYF.

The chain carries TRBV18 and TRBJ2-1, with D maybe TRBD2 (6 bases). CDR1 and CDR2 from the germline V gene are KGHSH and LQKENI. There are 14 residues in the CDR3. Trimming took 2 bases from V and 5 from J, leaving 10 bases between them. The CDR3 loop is CASSPKSGDNEQFF. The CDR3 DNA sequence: TGTGCCAGCTCACCAAAATCGGGGGACAATGAGCAGTTCTTC.

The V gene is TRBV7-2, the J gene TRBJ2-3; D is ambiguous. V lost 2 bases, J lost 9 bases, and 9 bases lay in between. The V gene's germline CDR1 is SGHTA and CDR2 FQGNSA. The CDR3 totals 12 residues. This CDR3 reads CASSLRPGTQYF. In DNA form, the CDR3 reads TGTGCCAGCAGCTTACGTCCTGGCACGCAGTATTTT. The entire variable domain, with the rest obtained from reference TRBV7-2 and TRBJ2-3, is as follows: GAGVSQSPSNKVTEKGKDVELRCDPISGHTALYWYRQSLGQGLEFLIYFQGNSAPDKSGLPSDRFSAERTGGSVSTLTIQRTQQEDSAVYLCASSLRPGTQYFGPGTRLTVL.

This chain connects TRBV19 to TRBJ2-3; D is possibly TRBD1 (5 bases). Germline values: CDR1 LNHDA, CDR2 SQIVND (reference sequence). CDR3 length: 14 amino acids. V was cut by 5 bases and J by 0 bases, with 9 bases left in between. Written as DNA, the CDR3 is TGTGCCAGTAGTGTCGCAGGGAGCACAGATACGCAGTATTTT. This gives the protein CASSVAGSTDTQYF.

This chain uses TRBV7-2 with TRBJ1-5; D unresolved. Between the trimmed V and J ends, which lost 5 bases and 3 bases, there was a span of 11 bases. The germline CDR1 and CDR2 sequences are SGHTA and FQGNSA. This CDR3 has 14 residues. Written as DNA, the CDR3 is TGTGCCAGCAGCCAAAGTACAGTCAATCAGCCCCAGCATTTT. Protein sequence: CASSQSTVNQPQHF. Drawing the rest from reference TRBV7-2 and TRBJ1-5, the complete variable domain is GAGVSQSPSNKVTEKGKDVELRCDPISGHTALYWYRQSLGQGLEFLIYFQGNSAPDKSGLPSDRFSAERTGGSVSTLTIQRTQQEDSAVYLCASSQSTVNQPQHFGDGTRLSIL.

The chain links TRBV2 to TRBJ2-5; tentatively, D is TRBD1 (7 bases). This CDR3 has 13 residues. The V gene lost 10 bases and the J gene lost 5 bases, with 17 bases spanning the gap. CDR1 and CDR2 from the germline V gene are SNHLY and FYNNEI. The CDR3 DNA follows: TGTGCCAAGTCCCGGGAGACAGGGGAGACCCAGTACTTC. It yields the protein CAKSRETGETQYF.

The CDR3 coding sequence is TGCGCCAGCAGCTTGAGAGGACAAGGGCAGTACAATGAGCAGTTCTTC. Amino acids: CASSLRGQGQYNEQFF. The V gene is TRBV5-1, the J gene TRBJ2-1; possibly TRBD1 for D (5 bases). Germline V gene sequence: CDR1 SGHRS, CDR2 YFSETQ. This CDR3 is built from 16 residues. Trimming shortened V by 1 base and J by 4 bases, and 15 bases separated the two germline ends.

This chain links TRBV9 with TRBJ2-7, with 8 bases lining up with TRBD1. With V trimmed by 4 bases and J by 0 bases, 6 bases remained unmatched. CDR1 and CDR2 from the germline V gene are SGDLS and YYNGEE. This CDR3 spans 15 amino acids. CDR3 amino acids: CASSQGAAGSYEQYF. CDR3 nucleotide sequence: TGTGCCAGCAGCCAGGGGGCGGCGGGCTCCTACGAGCAGTACTTC. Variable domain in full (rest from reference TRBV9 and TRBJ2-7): DSGVTQTPKHLITATGQRVTLRCSPRSGDLSVYWYQQSLDQGLQFLIQYYNGEERAKGNILERFSAQQFPDLHSELNLSSLELGDSALYFCASSQGAAGSYEQYFGPGTRLTVT.

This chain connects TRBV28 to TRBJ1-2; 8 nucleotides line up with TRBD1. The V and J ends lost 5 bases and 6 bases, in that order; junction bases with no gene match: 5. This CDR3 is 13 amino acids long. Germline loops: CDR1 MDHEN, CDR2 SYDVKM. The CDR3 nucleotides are TGTGCCAGCAGTCTGGACAGGGCCGATGGCTACACCTTC. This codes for CASSLDRADGYTF.

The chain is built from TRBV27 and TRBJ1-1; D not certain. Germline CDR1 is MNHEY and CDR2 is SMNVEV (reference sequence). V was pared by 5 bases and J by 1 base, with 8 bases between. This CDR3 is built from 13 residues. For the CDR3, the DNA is TGTGCCAGCAGTGGGCAGTGGAACACTGAAGCTTTCTTT. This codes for CASSGQWNTEAFF.

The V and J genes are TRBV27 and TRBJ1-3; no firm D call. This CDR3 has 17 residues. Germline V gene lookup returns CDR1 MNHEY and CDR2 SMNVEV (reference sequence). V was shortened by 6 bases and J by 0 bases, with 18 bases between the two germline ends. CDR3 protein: CASRDLLPGNSGNTIYF. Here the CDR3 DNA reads TGTGCCAGCAGAGATCTACTACCGGGGAACTCTGGAAACACCATATATTTT.

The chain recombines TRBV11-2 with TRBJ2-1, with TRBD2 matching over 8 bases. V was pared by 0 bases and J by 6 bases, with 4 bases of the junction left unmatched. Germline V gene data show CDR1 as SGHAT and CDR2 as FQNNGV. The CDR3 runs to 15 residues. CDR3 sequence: CASSLDGTRGNEQFF. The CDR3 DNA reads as TGTGCCAGCAGCTTAGATGGGACTAGAGGCAATGAGCAGTTCTTC.

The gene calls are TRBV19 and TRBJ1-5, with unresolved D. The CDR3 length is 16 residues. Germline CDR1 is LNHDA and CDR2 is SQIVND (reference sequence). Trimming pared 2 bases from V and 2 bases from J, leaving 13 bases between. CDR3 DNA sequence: TGTGCCAGTAGTATACCGGACGGAGGAGGCAATCAGCCCCAGCATTTT. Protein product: CASSIPDGGGNQPQHF.

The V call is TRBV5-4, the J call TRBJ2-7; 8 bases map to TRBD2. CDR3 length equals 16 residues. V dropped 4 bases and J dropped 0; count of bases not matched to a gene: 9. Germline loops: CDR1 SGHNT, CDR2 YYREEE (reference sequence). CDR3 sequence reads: CASSGIPGLVSYEQYF. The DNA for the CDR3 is TGTGCCAGCAGCGGAATACCGGGACTAGTCTCCTACGAGCAGTACTTC.

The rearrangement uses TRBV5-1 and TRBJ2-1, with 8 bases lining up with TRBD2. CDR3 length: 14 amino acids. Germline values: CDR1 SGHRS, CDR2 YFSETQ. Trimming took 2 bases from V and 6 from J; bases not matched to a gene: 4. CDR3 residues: CASSFSGSSNEQFF. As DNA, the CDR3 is TGCGCCAGCAGCTTCAGCGGGAGTTCCAATGAGCAGTTCTTC. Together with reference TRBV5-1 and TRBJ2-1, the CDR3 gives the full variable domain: KAGVTQTPRYLIKTRGQQVTLSCSPISGHRSVSWYQQTPGQGLQFLFEYFSETQRNKGNFPGRFSGRQFSNSRSEMNVSTLELGDSALYLCASSFSGSSNEQFFGPGTRLTVL.

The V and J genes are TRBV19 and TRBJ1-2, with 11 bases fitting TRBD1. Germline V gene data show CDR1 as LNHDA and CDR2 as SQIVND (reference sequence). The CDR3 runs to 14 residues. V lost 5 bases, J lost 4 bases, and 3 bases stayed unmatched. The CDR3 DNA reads TGTGCCAGTAGTCCCGGGACAGGGGGCTATGGCTACACCTTC. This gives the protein CASSPGTGGYGYTF. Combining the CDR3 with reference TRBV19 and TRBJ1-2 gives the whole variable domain DGGITQSPKYLFRKEGQNVTLSCEQNLNHDAMYWYRQDPGQGLRLIYYSQIVNDFQKGDIAEGYSVSREKKESFPLTVTSAQKNPTAFYLCASSPGTGGYGYTFGSGTRLTVV.

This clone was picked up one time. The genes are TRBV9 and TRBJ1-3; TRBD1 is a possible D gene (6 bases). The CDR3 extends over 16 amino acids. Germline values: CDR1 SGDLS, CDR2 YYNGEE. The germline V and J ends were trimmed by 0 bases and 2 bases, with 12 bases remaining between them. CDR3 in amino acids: CASSVGSPGAGNTIYF. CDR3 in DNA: TGTGCCAGCAGCGTAGGCTCCCCAGGGGCTGGAAACACCATATATTTT.